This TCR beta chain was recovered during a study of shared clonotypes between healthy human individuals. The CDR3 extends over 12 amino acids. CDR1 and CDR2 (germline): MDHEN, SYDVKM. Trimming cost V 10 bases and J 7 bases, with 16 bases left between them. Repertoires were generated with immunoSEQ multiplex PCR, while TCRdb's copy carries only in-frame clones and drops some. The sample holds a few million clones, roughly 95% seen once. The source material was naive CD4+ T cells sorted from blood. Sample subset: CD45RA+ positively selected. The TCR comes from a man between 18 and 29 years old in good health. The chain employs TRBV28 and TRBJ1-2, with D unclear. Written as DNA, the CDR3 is TGTGCCACCAACGGCTATAGCTCTGGCTACACCTTC. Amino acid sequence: CATNGYSSGYTF.